This T cell receptor (beta chain) stems from a study of shared clonotypes between healthy human individuals (dated by TCRdb to the early 2020s). The study in broad terms: A couple of women and a few men aged 18 to 49 years were included in the cohort. For each donor, CD4 naive and CD4 memory were each given three plates, CD8 naive was given two plates, and CD8 memory was given one plate. To estimate repertoire size and how much clonotypes are shared between individuals, the study performed deep sequencing of blood TCR repertoires from 4 to 6 healthy adults. Libraries were prepared and TCR repertoires were sequenced by different laboratories using diverse techniques, in order to increase sequencing depth and limit assay-specific biases. Each donor's leukapheresis produced roughly between roughly 0.85 and 9 billion PBMCs.

On the study overall, not on this receptor specifically: Approximately 4.8% of naive CD4, 3.5% of naive CD8, 2% to 2.5% of memory CD4, and about 0.4% of memory CD8 clonotypes were shared across a handful of donors. Incomplete sequencing was indicated by rarefaction of sorted-subset datasets, despite the large sequencing depth. Sampling was limited to blood, and TCR repertoires in tissue likely differ from TCR repertoires in blood. Pairwise subsampling indicated that sequencing depth was expected to affect the degree of clonotype sharing among donors. Because the study included a small number of donors, the genetic and exposure-history diversity represented was limited. Larger estimated clonotype richness was generally found for naive subsets than for memory subsets. Compared with non-shared clonotypes, the clonotypes found in all four sorted-subset donors had higher generation probabilities.

CD8 naive samples consisted of CD45RO-negative cells that were positively selected for CCR7, yielding a CD45RA+CCR7+ population without TemRA cells. Donors were healthy HIV-negative adults with no recently reported acute infections or vaccinations. Every donor was a Caucasian adult living in Nashville, Tennessee, USA. Blood was obtained by leukapheresis, after which PBMCs were separated by Ficoll-Histopaque density gradient centrifugation and cryopreserved in liquid nitrogen vapor phase. Purity and quantity of every magnetically sorted T cell population were checked by analytical flow cytometry. Each sorted fraction had its genomic DNA isolated and then quantified by UV absorbance on a Nanodrop 2000c. Using the deep immunoSEQ assay, TCR CDR3 regions were amplified from genomic DNA by multiplex PCR. Extracted genomic DNA from each cell subset was spread evenly across all wells of several immunoSEQ 96-well plates, with each plate serving as a replicate. For sorted subsets, around 200 ng genomic DNA, equal to some 30,000 T cell genomes, was loaded into each replicate PCR. Purified libraries were quantified with a Qubit 3.0 fluorometer, sized on a Bioanalyzer 2100, and re-quantified with the KAPA Library Quantification kit. Every immunoSEQ 96-well plate was sequenced on a dedicated single-read 150-cycle Illumina NextSeq 550 flow cell. Per the source publication's procedure: Because the immunoSEQ output held only junctional sequences and lacked quality scores, the filtering could not match the filtering applied to full-length reads. To assign V/J genes and CDR3, sequences were annotated against IMGT germline references using PyIR, a Python wrapper for IgBLAST v1.9. Reads were removed for weak V/J assignments (E-value above 1e-6), missing CDR3, stop codons, out-of-frame junctions, or ambiguous translated residues. V3J clonotypes were defined as sequences sharing the same inferred V gene, J gene, and CDR3 amino acid sequence. Percentage overlap between repertoires was computed as shared unique clonotypes divided by the size of the smaller repertoire. Richness of each repertoire was evaluated using RTK rarefaction, the Chao1 estimator, and Recon v2.1 estimates of unobserved clonotypes. OLGA was used to compute generation probabilities for all TCRbeta clonotypes that the gDNA method yielded from a few donors. In its TCRdb copy, this immuneACCESS table keeps in-frame sequences only and misses some clones. Where compared with another copy, unresolved V genes explain less than half of these, and the others have no known cause. V and J calls and clone size are copied from that table; D and trimming were computed from the DNA. The sample has about 1,900,000 clones on record, about 95% of them singletons. The ten largest clones add up to 0.9% to 1.5% of the sample.

V loses 1 base of germline sequence and J loses 0 bases, and the interval between the two ends is 7 bases. From its cysteine to its phenylalanine, the CDR3 spans 15 amino acids. Solely the CDR3 DNA is kept, with 45 bases framed from the first base. From the germline V gene, CDR1 is MGHRA and CDR2 is YSYEKL. Comments on this clone: The antigen it recognizes is unknown. No clone much larger than this one lies a single base away; base qualities are absent. The identical CDR3 is also encoded by other nucleotide sequences in the sample.

Rearrangement joined TRBV4-1 to TRBJ1-3; the D gene cannot be named for sure. This TCR was recovered from a man between 18 and 35 years old in good health. Specimen: naive CD8+ T cells sorted from blood. Read against the paper, the sample's cell subset or site label means: CD45RA+CCR7+. The encoded CDR3 is CASSQAQSSGNTIYF. The DNA sequence is given as TGCGCCAGCAGCCAAGCCCAGAGCTCTGGAAACACCATATATTTT.